This is a list of T cell receptor beta chains from one sample in a study of blood T cells in healthy people across ages. TCRdb ran MiXCR on the 5' RACE reads and lists one entry per CDR3 protein. This sample yields fewer than 2,000,000 distinct CDR3 sequences, of which roughly a third are seen a single time; roughly 10% belongs to the top ten. Sequencing was done on a sample of blood. These receptor sequences come from a woman in her 30s in good health. CDR3s include the opening cysteine and the closing phenylalanine or tryptophan. A D gene is named only where the DNA matches it firmly. Part of the rows lack a size; the others show once, few, many or a class for expanded clones.

v_call: TRBV4-1
j_call: TRBJ2-5
clone_size: few
cdr3_length: 18
d_call: .
cdr3_nt: TGCGCCAGCAGCTACGGACAGGGGGCTAGCGGGAGGGCGGTGACCCAGTACTTC
cdr3_aa: CASSYGQGASGRAVTQYF

v_call: TRBV6-5
j_call: TRBJ2-1
clone_size: .
cdr3_length: 16
d_call: TRBD2
cdr3_nt: TGTGCCAGCAGGTTAACCGGGACTAGCGGGTACAATGAGCAGTTCTTC
cdr3_aa: CASRLTGTSGYNEQFF

v_call: TRBV9
j_call: TRBJ2-3
clone_size: .
cdr3_length: 15
d_call: .
cdr3_nt: TGTGCCAGCAGCGTAGATTTCCGACCCGGGGATACGCAGTATTTT
cdr3_aa: CASSVDFRPGDTQYF

v_call: TRBV20-1
j_call: TRBJ2-5
clone_size: .
cdr3_length: 12
d_call: .
cdr3_nt: TGCAGTGAGGCGTCCCGAGGGAAGACCCAGTACTTC
cdr3_aa: CSEASRGKTQYF

v_call: TRBV12-3/TRBV12-4
j_call: TRBJ2-3
clone_size: few
cdr3_length: 13
d_call: .
cdr3_nt: TGTGCCAGCAGCGCCGGGGCCGGGGATACGCAGTATTTT
cdr3_aa: CASSAGAGDTQYF

v_call: TRBV10-1
j_call: TRBJ2-2
clone_size: .
cdr3_length: 13
d_call: .
cdr3_nt: TGCGCCAGCAGCCCAGGGCCCCCCGGGGAGCTGTTTTTT
cdr3_aa: CASSPGPPGELFF

v_call: TRBV27
j_call: TRBJ2-1
clone_size: few
cdr3_length: 13
d_call: .
cdr3_nt: TGTGCCAGCAGTCCCGGGGTCTACAATGTGCAGTTCTTC
cdr3_aa: CASSPGVYNVQFF

v_call: TRBV6-6
j_call: TRBJ1-5
clone_size: .
cdr3_length: 17
d_call: .
cdr3_nt: TGTGCCAGCAGCCCCTCGAGCGGGTTGGGGCGCGGTCAGCCCCAGCATTTT
cdr3_aa: CASSPSSGLGRGQPQHF

v_call: TRBV6-1
j_call: TRBJ1-1
clone_size: .
cdr3_length: 13
d_call: .
cdr3_nt: TGTGCCAGCATCGGGGGGCCCGGCACTGAAGCTTTCTTT
cdr3_aa: CASIGGPGTEAFF

v_call: TRBV21-1
j_call: TRBJ2-5
clone_size: .
cdr3_length: 16
d_call: .
cdr3_nt: TGTGCCAGCAGCAAAGGCACTAGCGGGAGGGCGGGGACCCAGTACTTC
cdr3_aa: CASSKGTSGRAGTQYF

v_call: TRBV20-1
j_call: TRBJ2-3
clone_size: .
cdr3_length: 16
d_call: .
cdr3_nt: TGCAGTGCTAGAGGCCAACTAGCAGGAGAGGAAGATACGCAGTATTTT
cdr3_aa: CSARGQLAGEEDTQYF

v_call: TRBV3-1
j_call: TRBJ2-5
clone_size: .
cdr3_length: 15
d_call: .
cdr3_nt: TGTGCCAGCAGCCAAGAGGCACCCTCTGAGGAGACCCAGTACTTC
cdr3_aa: CASSQEAPSEETQYF

v_call: TRBV13
j_call: TRBJ1-3
clone_size: .
cdr3_length: 13
d_call: .
cdr3_nt: TGTGCCAGCAGCCTCTGGAAAACAGGCACCATATATTTT
cdr3_aa: CASSLWKTGTIYF

v_call: TRBV14
j_call: TRBJ1-1
clone_size: few
cdr3_length: 13
d_call: .
cdr3_nt: TGTGCCAGCAGCTTATTACCGGGGACTGAAGCTTTCTTT
cdr3_aa: CASSLLPGTEAFF

v_call: TRBV4-1
j_call: TRBJ2-5
clone_size: many
cdr3_length: 13
d_call: .
cdr3_nt: TGCGCCAGCAGCCAAGGCCAGCGGGAGACCCAGTACTTC
cdr3_aa: CASSQGQRETQYF

v_call: TRBV2
j_call: TRBJ2-5
clone_size: few
cdr3_length: 17
d_call: TRBD2
cdr3_nt: TGTGCCAGCAGTGGACCCAGACTAGCGGGGGAGCAAGAGACCCAGTACTTC
cdr3_aa: CASSGPRLAGEQETQYF

v_call: TRBV20-1
j_call: TRBJ2-7
clone_size: .
cdr3_length: 14
d_call: TRBD2
cdr3_nt: TGCAGTGCTAGAGCTGGCGGGAGTATCTACGAGCAGTACTTC
cdr3_aa: CSARAGGSIYEQYF

v_call: TRBV27
j_call: TRBJ2-7
clone_size: few
cdr3_length: 16
d_call: .
cdr3_nt: TGTGCCAGCAGTTTATCGAAAGGTGTTATCGGTTACGAGCAGTACTTC
cdr3_aa: CASSLSKGVIGYEQYF

v_call: TRBV10-3
j_call: TRBJ2-1
clone_size: few
cdr3_length: 11
d_call: .
cdr3_nt: TGTGCCATCAGTCGGGAGAATGAGCAGTTCTTC
cdr3_aa: CAISRENEQFF

v_call: TRBV20-1
j_call: TRBJ2-5
clone_size: once
cdr3_length: 14
d_call: .
cdr3_nt: TGCAGTGCTAGAGATTTCAACGGACAAGAGACCCAGTACTTC
cdr3_aa: CSARDFNGQETQYF

v_call: TRBV4-2
j_call: TRBJ1-2
clone_size: few
cdr3_length: 19
d_call: .
cdr3_nt: TGTGCCAGCAGCCAAGGCGGTATGTCCCCGGCCCTCCGGCGTTATGGCTACACCTTC
cdr3_aa: CASSQGGMSPALRRYGYTF

v_call: TRBV7-2
j_call: TRBJ1-6
clone_size: .
cdr3_length: 15
d_call: .
cdr3_nt: TGTGCCAGCAGCTTAGCGTGGGGAAGTAATTCACCCCTCCACTTT
cdr3_aa: CASSLAWGSNSPLHF

v_call: TRBV5-1
j_call: TRBJ2-7
clone_size: once
cdr3_length: 13
d_call: .
cdr3_nt: TGCGCCAGCAGTTATCGGGCCGACCACGAGCAGTACTTC
cdr3_aa: CASSYRADHEQYF

v_call: TRBV5-6
j_call: TRBJ2-5
clone_size: few
cdr3_length: 16
d_call: .
cdr3_nt: TGTGCCAGCAGCTTGGAAGGGGCGGGACGAGGGGAGACCCAGTACTTC
cdr3_aa: CASSLEGAGRGETQYF